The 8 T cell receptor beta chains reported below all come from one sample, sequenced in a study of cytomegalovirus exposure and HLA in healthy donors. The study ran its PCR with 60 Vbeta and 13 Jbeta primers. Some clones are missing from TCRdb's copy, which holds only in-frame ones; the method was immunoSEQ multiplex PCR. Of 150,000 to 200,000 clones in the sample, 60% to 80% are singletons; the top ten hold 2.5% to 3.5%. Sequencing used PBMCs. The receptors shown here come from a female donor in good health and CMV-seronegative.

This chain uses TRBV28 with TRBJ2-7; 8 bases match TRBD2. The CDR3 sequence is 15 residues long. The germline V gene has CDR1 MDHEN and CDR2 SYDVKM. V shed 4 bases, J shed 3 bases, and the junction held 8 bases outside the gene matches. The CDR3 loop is CASSSGGGVVYEQYF. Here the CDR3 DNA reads TGTGCCAGCAGTTCGGGAGGGGGTGTTGTCTACGAGCAGTACTTC. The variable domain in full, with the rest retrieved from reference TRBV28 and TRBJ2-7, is DVKVTQSSRYLVKRTGEKVFLECVQDMDHENMFWYRQDPGLGLRLIYFSYDVKMKEKGDIPEGYSVSREKKERFSLILESASTNQTSMYLCASSSGGGVVYEQYFGPGTRLTVT.

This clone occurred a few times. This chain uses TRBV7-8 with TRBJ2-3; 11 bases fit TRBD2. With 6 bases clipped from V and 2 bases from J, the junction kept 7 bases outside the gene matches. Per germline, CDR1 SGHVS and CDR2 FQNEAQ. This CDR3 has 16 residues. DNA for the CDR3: TGTGCCAGCAGACAAAGACTAGCGGGAAACACAGATACGCAGTATTTT. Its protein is CASRQRLAGNTDTQYF. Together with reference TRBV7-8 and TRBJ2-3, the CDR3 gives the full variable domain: GAGVSQSPRYKVAKRGQDVALRCDPISGHVSLFWYQQALGQGPEFLTYFQNEAQLDKSGLPSDRFFAERPEGSVSTLKIQRTQQEDSAVYLCASRQRLAGNTDTQYFGPGTRLTVL.

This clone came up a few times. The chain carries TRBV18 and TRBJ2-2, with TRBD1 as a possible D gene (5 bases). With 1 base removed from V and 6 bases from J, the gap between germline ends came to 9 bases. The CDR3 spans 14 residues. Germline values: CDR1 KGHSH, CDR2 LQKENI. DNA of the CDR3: TGTGCCAGCTCACCACTAGGGGTTCCCGGGGAGCTGTTTTTT. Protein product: CASSPLGVPGELFF. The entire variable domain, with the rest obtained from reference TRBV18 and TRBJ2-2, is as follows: NAGVMQNPRHLVRRRGQEARLRCSPMKGHSHVYWYRQLPEEGLKFMVYLQKENIIDESGMPKERFSAEFPKEGPSILRIQQVVRGDSAAYFCASSPLGVPGELFFGEGSRLTVL.

The CDR3 protein is CASSESLGPGNTGELFF. The CDR3, as DNA: TGTGCCAGCAGTGAAAGTCTGGGGCCAGGGAACACCGGGGAGCTGTTTTTT. This sequence joins TRBV2 and TRBJ2-2; a possible D gene is TRBD1 (5 bases). Germline V CDR1 and CDR2: SNHLY, FYNNEI. V gave up 2 bases and J gave up 1 base, with 14 bases separating them. The CDR3 consists of 17 residues.

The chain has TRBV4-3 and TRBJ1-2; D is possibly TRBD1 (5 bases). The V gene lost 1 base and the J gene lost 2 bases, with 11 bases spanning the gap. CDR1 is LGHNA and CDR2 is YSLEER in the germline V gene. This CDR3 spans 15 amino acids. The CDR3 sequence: CASSQGGEGNYGYTF. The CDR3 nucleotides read TGCGCCAGCAGCCAAGGAGGGGAGGGGAACTATGGCTACACCTTC.

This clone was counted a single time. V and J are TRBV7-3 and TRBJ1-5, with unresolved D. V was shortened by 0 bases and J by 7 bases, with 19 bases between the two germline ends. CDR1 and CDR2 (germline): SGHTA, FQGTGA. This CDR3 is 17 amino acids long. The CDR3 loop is CASSLTRREKTGQPQHF. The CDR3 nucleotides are TGTGCCAGCAGCTTAACGAGGAGGGAAAAGACGGGGCAGCCCCAGCATTTT.

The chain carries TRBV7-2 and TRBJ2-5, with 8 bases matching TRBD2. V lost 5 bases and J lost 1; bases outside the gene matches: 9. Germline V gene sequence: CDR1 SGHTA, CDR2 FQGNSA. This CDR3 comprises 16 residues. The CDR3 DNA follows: TGTGCCAGCAGCAGGTCTTCGGGGGGGCCCCAAGAGACCCAGTACTTC. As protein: CASSRSSGGPQETQYF. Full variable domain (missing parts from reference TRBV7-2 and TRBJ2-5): GAGVSQSPSNKVTEKGKDVELRCDPISGHTALYWYRQSLGQGLEFLIYFQGNSAPDKSGLPSDRFSAERTGGSVSTLTIQRTQQEDSAVYLCASSRSSGGPQETQYFGPGTRLLVL.

The CDR3 sequence is CASSTEGQLAGRHYEQYF. DNA for the CDR3: TGTGCCAGCAGTACAGAGGGACAGCTAGCGGGAAGACACTACGAGCAGTACTTC. The rearrangement uses TRBV28 and TRBJ2-7; 9 bases agree with TRBD2. This CDR3 has 18 amino acids. From germline, CDR1 is MDHEN and CDR2 SYDVKM. Trimming cost V 5 bases and J 3 bases; bases outside gene matches: 17.